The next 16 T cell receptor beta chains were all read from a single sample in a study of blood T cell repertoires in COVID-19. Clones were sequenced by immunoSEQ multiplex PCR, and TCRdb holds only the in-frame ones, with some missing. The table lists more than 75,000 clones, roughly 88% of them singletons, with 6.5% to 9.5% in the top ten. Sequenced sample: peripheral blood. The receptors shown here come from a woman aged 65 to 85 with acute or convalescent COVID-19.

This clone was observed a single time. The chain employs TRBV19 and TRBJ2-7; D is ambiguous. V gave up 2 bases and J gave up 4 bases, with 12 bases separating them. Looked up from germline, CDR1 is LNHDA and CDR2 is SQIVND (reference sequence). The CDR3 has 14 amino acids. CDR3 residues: CASSISLFYYEQYF. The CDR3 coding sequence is TGTGCCAGTAGTATATCTCTGTTTTATTACGAGCAGTACTTC.

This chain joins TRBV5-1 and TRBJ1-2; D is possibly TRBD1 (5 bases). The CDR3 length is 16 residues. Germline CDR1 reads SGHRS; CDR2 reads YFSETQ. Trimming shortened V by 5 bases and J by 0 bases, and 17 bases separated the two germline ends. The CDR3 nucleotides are TGCGCCAGCAGGCCAACTGAGACAGAGACTAACTATGGCTACACCTTC. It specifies CASRPTETETNYGYTF.

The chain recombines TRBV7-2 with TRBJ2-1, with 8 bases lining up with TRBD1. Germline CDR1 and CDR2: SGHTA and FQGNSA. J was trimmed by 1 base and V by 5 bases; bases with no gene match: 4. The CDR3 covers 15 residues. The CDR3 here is CASSRTGLSYNEQFF. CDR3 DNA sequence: TGTGCCAGCAGCCGGACAGGGTTATCCTACAATGAGCAGTTCTTC.

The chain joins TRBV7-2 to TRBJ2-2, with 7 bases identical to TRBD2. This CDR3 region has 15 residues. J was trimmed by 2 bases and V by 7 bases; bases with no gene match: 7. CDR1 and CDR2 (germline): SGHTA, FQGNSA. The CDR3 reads CASKDASGNTGELFF. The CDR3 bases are TGTGCCAGCAAAGACGCTAGCGGAAACACCGGGGAGCTGTTTTTT.

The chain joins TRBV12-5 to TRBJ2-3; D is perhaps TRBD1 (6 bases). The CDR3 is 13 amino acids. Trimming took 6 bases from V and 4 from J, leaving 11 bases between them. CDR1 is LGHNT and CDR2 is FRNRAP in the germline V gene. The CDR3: CASGIGGADTQYF. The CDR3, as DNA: TGTGCTAGTGGGATTGGGGGCGCAGATACGCAGTATTTT.

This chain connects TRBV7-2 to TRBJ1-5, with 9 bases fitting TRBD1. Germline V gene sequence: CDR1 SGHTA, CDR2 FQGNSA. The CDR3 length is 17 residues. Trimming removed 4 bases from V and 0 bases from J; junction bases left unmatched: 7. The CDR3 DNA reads TGTGCCAGCAGCTCAACGAGGGACAGGGCTAGCAATCAGCCCCAGCATTTT. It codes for CASSSTRDRASNQPQHF.

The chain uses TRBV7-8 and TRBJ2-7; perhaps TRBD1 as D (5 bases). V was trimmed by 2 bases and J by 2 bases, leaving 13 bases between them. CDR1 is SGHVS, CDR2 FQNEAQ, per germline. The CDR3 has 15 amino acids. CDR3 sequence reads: CASSLSGYPTYEQYF. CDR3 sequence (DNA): TGTGCCAGCAGCTTATCAGGGTACCCCACCTACGAGCAGTACTTC.

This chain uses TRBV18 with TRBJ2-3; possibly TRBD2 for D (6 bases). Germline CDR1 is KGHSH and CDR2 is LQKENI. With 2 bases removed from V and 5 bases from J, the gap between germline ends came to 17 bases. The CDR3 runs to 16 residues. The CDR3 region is CASSPERGGNGDTQYF. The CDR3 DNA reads TGTGCCAGCTCACCAGAACGCGGCGGGAATGGAGATACGCAGTATTTT.

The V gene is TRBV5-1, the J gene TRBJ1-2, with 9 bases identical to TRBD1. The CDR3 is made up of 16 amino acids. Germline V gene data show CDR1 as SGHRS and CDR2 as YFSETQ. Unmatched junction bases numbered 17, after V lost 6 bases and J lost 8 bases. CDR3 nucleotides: TGCGCCAGCACGTCGGTTCCGGGACAGGGATTCGGAGGCTACACCTTC. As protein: CASTSVPGQGFGGYTF.

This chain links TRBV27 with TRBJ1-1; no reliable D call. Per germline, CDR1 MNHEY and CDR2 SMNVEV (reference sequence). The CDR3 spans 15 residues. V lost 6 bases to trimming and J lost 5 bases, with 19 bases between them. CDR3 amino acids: CASSPLGRAVTEAFF. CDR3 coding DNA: TGTGCCAGCAGCCCTTTAGGCCGAGCGGTAACTGAAGCTTTCTTT.

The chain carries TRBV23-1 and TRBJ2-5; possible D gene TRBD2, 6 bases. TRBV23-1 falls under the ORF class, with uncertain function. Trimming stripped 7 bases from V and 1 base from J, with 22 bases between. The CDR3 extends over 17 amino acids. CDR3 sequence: CASTAGRTTAAQETQYF. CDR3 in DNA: TGCGCCAGCACCGCGGGGAGGACCACAGCAGCCCAAGAGACCCAGTACTTC.

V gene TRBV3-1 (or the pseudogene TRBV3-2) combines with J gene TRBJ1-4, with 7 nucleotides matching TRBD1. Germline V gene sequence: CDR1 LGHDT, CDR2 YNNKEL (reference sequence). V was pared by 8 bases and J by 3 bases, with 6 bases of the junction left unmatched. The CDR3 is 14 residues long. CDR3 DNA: TGTGCCAGCGGACCGGGACAGCCTAATGAAAAACTGTTTTTT. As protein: CASGPGQPNEKLFF.

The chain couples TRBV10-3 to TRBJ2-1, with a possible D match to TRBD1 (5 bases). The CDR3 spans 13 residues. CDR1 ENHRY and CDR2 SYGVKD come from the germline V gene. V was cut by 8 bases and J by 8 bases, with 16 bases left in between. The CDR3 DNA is TGTGCCATCTGCAGGGAAAAAGATGATGAGCAGTTCTTC. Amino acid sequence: CAICREKDDEQFF.

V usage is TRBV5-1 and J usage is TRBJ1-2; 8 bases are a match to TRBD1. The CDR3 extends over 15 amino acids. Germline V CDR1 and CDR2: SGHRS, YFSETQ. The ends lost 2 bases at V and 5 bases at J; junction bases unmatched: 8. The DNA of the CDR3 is TGCGCCAGCAGCTTCGAACAGGGGGGCATTTATGGCTACACCTTC. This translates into CASSFEQGGIYGYTF.

The CDR3 region is CASSTLASNYNEQFF. The CDR3 nucleotides are TGTGCCAGCTCAACACTAGCGTCGAACTACAATGAGCAGTTCTTC. V gene TRBV18 combines with J gene TRBJ2-1; 7 nucleotides line up with TRBD2. This CDR3 has 15 amino acids. V dropped 5 bases and J dropped 3; count of bases not matched to a gene: 7. Germline assignment: CDR1 KGHSH and CDR2 LQKENI.

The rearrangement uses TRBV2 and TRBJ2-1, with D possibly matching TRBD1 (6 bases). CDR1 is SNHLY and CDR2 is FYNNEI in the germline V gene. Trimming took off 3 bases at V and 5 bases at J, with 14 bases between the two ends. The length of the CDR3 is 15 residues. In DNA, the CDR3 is TGTGCCAGCAGTGAGGGGGCTCCCTCTGACAATGAGCAGTTCTTC. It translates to CASSEGAPSDNEQFF.